The rows below give T cell receptor beta chains drawn from one sample of a study of shared clonotypes between healthy human individuals. Profiling relied on immunoSEQ multiplex PCR, and the TCRdb table lists in-frame clones only, not all of them. The table records about 2.3 million clones, roughly 92% of them present only once. What was sequenced was naive CD4+ T cells from PBMCs. All receptors come from a man between 18 and 35 years old in good health. Some clones in this sample may be carry-over from other donors' samples. The CDR3 runs from the conserved cysteine through the conserved F or W. The D gene is left open where the match is weak. Clone size, where shown, is once, few, many, or a class for clones that have expanded.

V gene: TRBV29-1
clone size: -
CDR3 length: 13
D gene: -
J gene: TRBJ1-1
CDR3 DNA: TGTAGCGTTGTCGTGCAGGTGAACACTGAAGCTTTCTTT
CDR3 protein: CSVVVQVNTEAFF

V gene: TRBV4-1
clone size: -
CDR3 length: 16
D gene: TRBD1
J gene: TRBJ2-7
CDR3 DNA: TGCGCCAGCAGCCAAGGTCGGGGACAGGGAGAGTACGAGCAGTACTTC
CDR3 protein: CASSQGRGQGEYEQYF

V gene: TRBV29-1
clone size: -
CDR3 length: 12
D gene: TRBD2
J gene: TRBJ2-5
CDR3 DNA: TGCAGCGTTATAGCGGGTGCAGAGACCCAGTACTTC
CDR3 protein: CSVIAGAETQYF

V gene: TRBV29-1
clone size: -
CDR3 length: 15
D gene: -
J gene: TRBJ1-2
CDR3 DNA: TGCAGCGTTGTGGGGACCGCTGGAGCTAACTATGGCTACACCTTC
CDR3 protein: CSVVGTAGANYGYTF

V gene: TRBV7-2
clone size: -
CDR3 length: 14
D gene: -
J gene: TRBJ2-3
CDR3 DNA: TGTGCCAGCAGCTTAGGGTTTCGGACAGATACGCAGTATTTT
CDR3 protein: CASSLGFRTDTQYF

V gene: TRBV7-2
clone size: -
CDR3 length: 14
D gene: -
J gene: TRBJ2-7
CDR3 DNA: TGTGCCAGCAGCTTAGCAGGGGCAGCCTACGAGCAGTACTTC
CDR3 protein: CASSLAGAAYEQYF

V gene: TRBV19
clone size: -
CDR3 length: 15
D gene: -
J gene: TRBJ2-6
CDR3 DNA: TGTGCCAGTAGTATCCGTTGGGCTGGGGCCAACGTCCTGACTTTC
CDR3 protein: CASSIRWAGANVLTF

V gene: TRBV7-9
clone size: -
CDR3 length: 15
D gene: TRBD2
J gene: TRBJ2-7
CDR3 DNA: TGTGCCAGCAGCCCAGGACTAGCGGTATCCTACGAGCAGTACTTC
CDR3 protein: CASSPGLAVSYEQYF

V gene: TRBV27
clone size: once
CDR3 length: 18
D gene: -
J gene: TRBJ2-1
CDR3 DNA: TGTGCCAGCAGTTCCCTTCCGGGGTCCGTCCCTTGGTCGGGTGAGCAGTTCTTC
CDR3 protein: CASSSLPGSVPWSGEQFF

V gene: TRBV15
clone size: -
CDR3 length: 16
D gene: -
J gene: TRBJ2-3
CDR3 DNA: TGTGCCACCAGCAGGGGGGGGGACAGGCCCACAGATACGCAGTATTTT
CDR3 protein: CATSRGGDRPTDTQYF

V gene: TRBV19
clone size: -
CDR3 length: 12
D gene: -
J gene: TRBJ2-1
CDR3 DNA: TGTGCCAGTAGTACCGTATGGAATGAGCAGTTCTTC
CDR3 protein: CASSTVWNEQFF

V gene: TRBV28
clone size: -
CDR3 length: 16
D gene: TRBD2
J gene: TRBJ2-3
CDR3 DNA: TGTGCCAGCAGTCGAACTAGCGGAGGAGGCACAGATACGCAGTATTTT
CDR3 protein: CASSRTSGGGTDTQYF

V gene: TRBV5-4
clone size: -
CDR3 length: 16
D gene: TRBD2
J gene: TRBJ2-7
CDR3 DNA: TGTGCCAGCAGCTCACTACTAGCGGGGGGACCCTACGAGCAGTACTTC
CDR3 protein: CASSSLLAGGPYEQYF

V gene: TRBV9
clone size: -
CDR3 length: 12
D gene: -
J gene: TRBJ2-5
CDR3 DNA: TGTGCCAGCAGCGTAGATGCGGAGACCCAGTACTTC
CDR3 protein: CASSVDAETQYF

V gene: TRBV5-6
clone size: -
CDR3 length: 15
D gene: TRBD2
J gene: TRBJ2-1
CDR3 DNA: TGTGCCAGCAGCTTGGGTAGCGGGAGGAACGTAGAGCAGTTCTTC
CDR3 protein: CASSLGSGRNVEQFF

V gene: TRBV29-1
clone size: once
CDR3 length: 16
D gene: TRBD2
J gene: TRBJ2-1
CDR3 DNA: TGCAGCGTCGGACTAGCGGGCTTCGTGACTTACAATGAGCAGTTCTTC
CDR3 protein: CSVGLAGFVTYNEQFF

V gene: TRBV7-3
clone size: -
CDR3 length: 14
D gene: -
J gene: TRBJ1-2
CDR3 DNA: TGTGCCAGCAGCTTAACCCCCGGGACATCAGACTACACCTTC
CDR3 protein: CASSLTPGTSDYTF

V gene: TRBV25-1
clone size: -
CDR3 length: 16
D gene: TRBD1
J gene: TRBJ2-3
CDR3 DNA: TGTGCCAGCAGTGAATGGGACAGGGGGCGGACAGATACGCAGTATTTT
CDR3 protein: CASSEWDRGRTDTQYF

V gene: TRBV9
clone size: -
CDR3 length: 17
D gene: -
J gene: TRBJ1-2
CDR3 DNA: TGTGCCAGCAGCCCTGGGGTGACACAAACTTCCTCCAATGGCTACACCTTC
CDR3 protein: CASSPGVTQTSSNGYTF

V gene: TRBV6-5
clone size: -
CDR3 length: 16
D gene: -
J gene: TRBJ2-1
CDR3 DNA: TGTGCCAGCAGTTACCAGACAGGACGAAATTTGAATGAGCAGTTCTTC
CDR3 protein: CASSYQTGRNLNEQFF

V gene: TRBV7-9
clone size: -
CDR3 length: 12
D gene: -
J gene: TRBJ2-4
CDR3 DNA: TGTGCCAGCAGCTTACCCCAAAACATTCAGTACTTC
CDR3 protein: CASSLPQNIQYF

V gene: TRBV27
clone size: -
CDR3 length: 14
D gene: -
J gene: TRBJ1-5
CDR3 DNA: TGTGCCAGCAGTTTGGACCCCACCTGGCAGCCCCAGCATTTT
CDR3 protein: CASSLDPTWQPQHF

V gene: TRBV2
clone size: -
CDR3 length: 14
D gene: -
J gene: TRBJ1-2
CDR3 DNA: TGTGCCAGCAGTTTGCAGACCGAGGCCTATGGCTACACCTTC
CDR3 protein: CASSLQTEAYGYTF

V gene: TRBV19
clone size: -
CDR3 length: 16
D gene: -
J gene: TRBJ2-1
CDR3 DNA: TGTGCCAGTAGTGGACACAGGAGCATCTCCTACAATGAGCAGTTCTTC
CDR3 protein: CASSGHRSISYNEQFF

V gene: TRBV11-2
clone size: once
CDR3 length: 17
D gene: TRBD2
J gene: TRBJ2-4
CDR3 DNA: TGTGCCAGCAGCCAGCGGGAGGGTATATTAGCCAAAAACATTCAGTACTTC
CDR3 protein: CASSQREGILAKNIQYF

V gene: TRBV14
clone size: -
CDR3 length: 15
D gene: -
J gene: TRBJ2-5
CDR3 DNA: TGTGCCAGCAGCCTATCTCTGGGGGCGCAAGAGACCCAGTACTTC
CDR3 protein: CASSLSLGAQETQYF

V gene: TRBV5-1
clone size: -
CDR3 length: 15
D gene: TRBD1
J gene: TRBJ2-7
CDR3 DNA: TGCGCCAGCAGCATACCGACAGGGGTTTCCTACGAGCAGTACTTC
CDR3 protein: CASSIPTGVSYEQYF

V gene: TRBV27
clone size: -
CDR3 length: 13
D gene: -
J gene: TRBJ1-2
CDR3 DNA: TGTGCCAGCAGTTTATATGCAGGGTTCGGCTACACCTTC
CDR3 protein: CASSLYAGFGYTF

V gene: TRBV7-9
clone size: few
CDR3 length: 14
D gene: -
J gene: TRBJ1-3
CDR3 DNA: TGTGCCAGCAGGCCCGGGACAACTGGAAACACCATATATTTT
CDR3 protein: CASRPGTTGNTIYF

V gene: TRBV7-3
clone size: -
CDR3 length: 14
D gene: -
J gene: TRBJ1-5
CDR3 DNA: TGTGCCAGCAGCCCAGGAGGGGGGGGTCAGCCCCAGCATTTT
CDR3 protein: CASSPGGGGQPQHF

V gene: TRBV23-1
clone size: -
CDR3 length: 14
D gene: TRBD1
J gene: TRBJ1-2
CDR3 DNA: TGCGCCAGCAGGGACGGACAGGAAATCTATGGCTACACCTTC
CDR3 protein: CASRDGQEIYGYTF

V gene: TRBV6-5
clone size: -
CDR3 length: 16
D gene: TRBD2
J gene: TRBJ2-1
CDR3 DNA: TGTGCCAGCAGTTCCGCACTAGCGGGAGGTTGGCATGAGCAGTTCTTC
CDR3 protein: CASSSALAGGWHEQFF

V gene: TRBV2
clone size: -
CDR3 length: 14
D gene: -
J gene: TRBJ2-3
CDR3 DNA: TGTGCCAGCAGTGTAAGACTAGTCGCAGATACGCAGTATTTT
CDR3 protein: CASSVRLVADTQYF

V gene: TRBV7-9
clone size: -
CDR3 length: 13
D gene: -
J gene: TRBJ2-5
CDR3 DNA: TGTGCCAGCAGCTTACCTAGTCAAGAGACCCAGTACTTC
CDR3 protein: CASSLPSQETQYF

V gene: TRBV6-1
clone size: -
CDR3 length: 13
D gene: -
J gene: TRBJ1-1
CDR3 DNA: TGTGCCAGCAGTGCTCCAGCGCACACTGAAGCTTTCTTT
CDR3 protein: CASSAPAHTEAFF

V gene: TRBV27
clone size: -
CDR3 length: 14
D gene: -
J gene: TRBJ2-7
CDR3 DNA: TGTGCCAGCAGTGGTTACGGGGTAACCTACGAGCAGTACTTC
CDR3 protein: CASSGYGVTYEQYF

V gene: TRBV30
clone size: -
CDR3 length: 16
D gene: TRBD1
J gene: TRBJ2-3
CDR3 DNA: TGTGCCTGGAGCCCCAACAGGGGATACGGTGTGGATACGCAGTATTTT
CDR3 protein: CAWSPNRGYGVDTQYF

V gene: TRBV2
clone size: -
CDR3 length: 13
D gene: TRBD1
J gene: TRBJ1-5
CDR3 DNA: TGTGCCAGCCAAGGACAGGGTAATCAGCCCCAGCATTTT
CDR3 protein: CASQGQGNQPQHF

V gene: TRBV6-6
clone size: -
CDR3 length: 13
D gene: -
J gene: TRBJ1-1
CDR3 DNA: TGTGCCAGCAGTTATGGGTCCGACGCTGAAGCTTTCTTT
CDR3 protein: CASSYGSDAEAFF

V gene: TRBV6-6
clone size: -
CDR3 length: 15
D gene: TRBD2
J gene: TRBJ2-1
CDR3 DNA: TGTGCCAGCAGCCCGACTAGCGGGACATACAATGAGCAGTTCTTC
CDR3 protein: CASSPTSGTYNEQFF

V gene: TRBV10-3
clone size: -
CDR3 length: 16
D gene: TRBD1
J gene: TRBJ2-2
CDR3 DNA: TGTGCCATCAGCGACAGGGGACGTCTTGGCACCGGGGAGCTGTTTTTT
CDR3 protein: CAISDRGRLGTGELFF